This T cell receptor (beta chain) was identified during a study of shared clonotypes between healthy human individuals (dated by TCRdb to the early 2020s). Regarding the complete study: The cohort included a few men and a couple of women between 18 and 49 years of age. Per donor, three plates each were used for CD4 naive and CD4 memory, two for CD8 naive, and one for CD8 memory. The study deeply sequenced blood TCR repertoires of roughly five healthy adults to estimate repertoire size and the extent of clonotype sharing between individuals. To increase sequencing depth and limit assay-specific biases, TCR repertoire library preparation and sequencing were carried out by different laboratories using diverse techniques. Per donor, leukapheresis produced somewhere between about 0.94 and 8.9 billion PBMCs.

The donors were healthy, HIV-negative adults who had no recently reported acute infections or vaccinations. Every donor was a Caucasian adult living in Nashville, Tennessee, USA. Magnetic negative selection was used to enrich CD4+ T cells, after which naive cells were positively selected on CD45RA and the negative fraction became the memory subset. After blood collection by leukapheresis, PBMCs were isolated using Ficoll-Histopaque density gradient centrifugation and then cryopreserved in the vapor phase of liquid nitrogen. Analytical flow cytometry was used to check the purity and quantity of each magnetically sorted T cell population. Genomic DNA was isolated from every sorted fraction and measured by UV absorbance on a Nanodrop 2000c. What the research found in general, with its limitations: Pairwise subsampling led to the expectation that sequencing depth would affect the degree of clonotype sharing among donors. Sharing across a handful of donors was observed for around 5% of naive CD4, over 3% of naive CD8, 2.3% of memory CD4, and around 0.4% of memory CD8 clonotypes. Even with the large sequencing depth, rarefaction of the sorted-subset datasets indicated that sequencing was incomplete. Estimated clonotype richness was generally larger for naive than for memory subsets. Higher generation probabilities were observed for clonotypes shared by all four sorted-subset donors than for non-shared clonotypes. Only blood was sampled, and tissue TCR repertoires likely differ from those in blood. Because the study included only a small number of donors, the genetic and exposure-history diversity represented was limited.

Looking up the germline V gene yields CDR1 SGHRS and CDR2 YFSETQ. Unmatched junction bases come to 2, with V trimmed by 2 bases and J by 9 bases. Measured from the cysteine to the phenylalanine, the CDR3 is 12 residues long. Only CDR3 DNA is held: 36 bases, read in frame from base 1. TCR CDR3 regions were amplified from genomic DNA by multiplex PCR using the deep immunoSEQ assay. For each cell subset, the extracted genomic DNA was distributed evenly across all wells of several immunoSEQ 96-well plates, and each plate served as one replicate. For sorted subsets, roughly 0.2 ug genomic DNA, equal to tens of thousands of T cell genomes, was loaded into each replicate PCR. The purified libraries were quantified using a Qubit 3.0 fluorometer, sized with a Bioanalyzer 2100, and then quantified again using the KAPA Library Quantification kit. A separate single-read 150-cycle Illumina NextSeq 550 flow cell was used to sequence each immunoSEQ 96-well plate. The original methods were these. Because only junctional sequences without quality scores were contained in the immunoSEQ output, filtering matching that applied to full-length reads could not be performed. To assign V/J genes and CDR3, sequences were annotated against IMGT germline references using PyIR, a Python wrapper for IgBLAST v1.9. Any read was removed if the V/J assignment was weak (E-value above 1e-6), the CDR3 was missing, or the read contained stop codons, out-of-frame junctions, or ambiguous translated residues. V3J clonotypes were defined as sequences sharing the same inferred V gene, J gene, and CDR3 amino acid sequence. The percentage overlap between two repertoires was calculated by dividing the number of shared unique clonotypes by the size of the smaller repertoire. Richness of each repertoire was evaluated using RTK rarefaction, the Chao1 estimator, and Recon v2.1 estimates of unobserved clonotypes. OLGA was used to compute generation probabilities for all TCRbeta clonotypes that the gDNA method yielded from a handful of donors. TCRdb obtained this table from immuneACCESS and retained in-frame rearrangements with V and J assigned. These tables miss some clones; where compared with another copy, unresolved V genes account for less than half of the shortfall, and the remainder is unexplained. Clone size and the V and J calls come from that table; the DNA yielded D and trimming. Counted in this sample were about 510,000 clones; almost 97% of them appeared once. 0.06% of the sample comes from the top ten.

As regards this clone: Its recognized antigen is unknown. The input lacks base qualities; no much larger clone sits a single base away. At the DNA level, this CDR3 is encoded by other sequences in the same sample as well.

The sample was naive CD4+ T cells sorted from blood. What this sample's cell subset or site label stands for: CD45RA+ positively selected. The sequence came from a woman aged 25 to 39 in good health. The V and J segments used are TRBV5-1 and TRBJ2-3, and 8 bases in between align with TRBD2. This receptor has the CDR3 CASSLAGDTQYF. The nucleotides read TGCGCCAGCAGCTTAGCGGGAGACACGCAGTATTTT.